This passage covers 20 T cell receptor beta chains from one sample sequenced in a study of OX40 agonist ivuxolimab in advanced cancers. This table comes from immunoSEQ multiplex PCR, and its TCRdb copy is limited to in-frame clones, with some not included. Of approximately 54,000 clones listed, 75% to 95% are singletons. The sample consisted of CD4+ or CD8+ T cells sorted from blood, taken in a trial of the OX40 agonist ivuxolimab. All receptors derive from an adult with an advanced solid tumor such as melanoma, head and neck, liver or kidney cancer.

V gene TRBV27 combines with J gene TRBJ1-5; no reliable D call. Trimming removed 6 bases from V and 3 bases from J, with 9 bases in between. The length of the CDR3 is 13 residues. Germline V gives CDR1 MNHEY, CDR2 SMNVEV (reference sequence). In nucleotides, the CDR3 is TGTGCCAGCAGCCCAGGATTCAATCAGCCCCAGCATTTT. It yields the protein CASSPGFNQPQHF.

The chain carries TRBV2 and TRBJ1-2, with TRBD1 as a possible D gene (5 bases). The germline CDR1 and CDR2 sequences are SNHLY and FYNNEI. This CDR3 comprises 14 residues. V dropped 8 bases and J dropped 4 bases, with 17 bases sitting between them. The DNA for the CDR3 is TGTGCCAGCGAACAGGCGCTCGAGGGCTATGGCTACACCTTC. This encodes CASEQALEGYGYTF.

This chain joins TRBV9 and TRBJ2-3; tentative D call: TRBD2 (6 bases). Germline CDR1 is SGDLS and CDR2 is YYNGEE. CDR3 length: 15 amino acids. V was cut by 3 bases and J by 1 base, with 12 bases left in between. The CDR3 region has the DNA TGTGCCAGCAGCGGGGGCGGGACGGGCACAGATACGCAGTATTTT. Translated: CASSGGGTGTDTQYF.

The chain uses TRBV2 and TRBJ1-4; D gene unclear. Trimming removed 3 bases from V and 2 bases from J, with 13 bases in between. The CDR3 extends over 16 amino acids. Germline V gene data show CDR1 as SNHLY and CDR2 as FYNNEI. The CDR3 loop is CASSDYEADTNEKLFF. CDR3 bases: TGTGCCAGCAGTGATTATGAGGCAGATACTAATGAAAAACTGTTTTTT.

This clone was detected once. In DNA, the CDR3 is TGTGCCAGCAGCGTGGGAGGAGGGGAGGGGTTCGAGCAGTACTTC. As protein: CASSVGGGEGFEQYF. The chain is built from TRBV5-6 and TRBJ2-7; 7 nucleotides match TRBD2. Germline CDR1 is SGHDT and CDR2 is YYEEEE. The V gene end was trimmed by 4 bases and the J gene end by 6 bases; junction bases not matched to a gene: 13. This CDR3 spans 15 amino acids.

The chain employs TRBV27 and TRBJ2-7; D is uncertain. Trimming removed 2 bases at V and 3 bases at J, with 14 bases between. The CDR3 loop spans 15 amino acids. The germline V gene has CDR1 MNHEY and CDR2 SMNVEV (reference sequence). The CDR3 region is CASSLSTPLGYEQYF. CDR3 sequence (DNA): TGTGCCAGCAGTTTAAGCACTCCCCTAGGCTACGAGCAGTACTTC.

This chain joins TRBV7-3 and TRBJ2-1, with D possibly being TRBD1 (5 bases). CDR1 SGHTA and CDR2 FQGTGA come from the germline V gene. The CDR3 length is 14 residues. V lost 3 bases and J 6 bases, leaving 12 bases between the germline ends. CDR3: CASSFADSSNEQFF. The CDR3 DNA reads as TGTGCCAGCAGCTTTGCCGACAGTTCCAATGAGCAGTTCTTC.

This clone was seen a few times. This chain links TRBV5-4 with TRBJ2-7, with D possibly matching TRBD1 (6 bases). The V and J ends lost 0 bases and 2 bases respectively, with 12 bases between them. The CDR3 runs to 15 residues. Germline values: CDR1 SGHNT, CDR2 YYREEE (reference sequence). The CDR3 protein is CASSLGSGVAYEQYF. CDR3 in DNA: TGTGCCAGCAGCTTGGGGTCAGGGGTGGCCTACGAGCAGTACTTC.

This chain joins TRBV5-8 and TRBJ1-1, with D maybe TRBD1 (5 bases). Germline-derived CDR1 and CDR2 are SGHTS and YDEGEE. Trimming removed 4 bases at V and 4 bases at J, with 14 bases between. This CDR3 is 14 amino acids long. The CDR3 is CASSPQGWSTEAFF. As DNA, the CDR3 is TGTGCCAGCAGCCCGCAGGGATGGAGCACTGAAGCTTTCTTT.

This rearrangement joins TRBV4-1 to TRBJ2-1, with 7 bases fitting TRBD2. The CDR3 spans 16 residues. The V gene end was trimmed by 0 bases and the J gene end by 8 bases; junction bases not matched to a gene: 10. Germline CDR1 reads MGHRA; CDR2 reads YSYEKL. CDR3 sequence reads: CASSQELGLVLHEQFF. CDR3 nucleotides: TGCGCCAGCAGCCAAGAACTAGGACTAGTCCTTCATGAGCAGTTCTTC.

The CDR3 coding sequence is TGTGCCAGTAGTATAACCAGACTGGGGGCTACGAACTATGGCTACACCTTC. This gives the protein CASSITRLGATNYGYTF. The chain links TRBV19 to TRBJ1-2, with TRBD1 as a possible D gene (6 bases). This CDR3 has 17 residues. CDR1 and CDR2 (germline): LNHDA, SQIVND (reference sequence). The ends were cut back, 2 bases at V and 2 bases at J, with 18 bases in the middle.

The chain joins TRBV11-3 to TRBJ2-3; 8 nucleotides agree with TRBD1. CDR1 and CDR2 from the germline V gene are SGHNT and YENEEA. There are 16 residues in the CDR3. J was trimmed by 0 bases and V by 5 bases; bases with no gene match: 7. The CDR3: CASSPLGTGSTDTQYF. The CDR3 coding sequence is TGTGCCAGCAGCCCCCTTGGGACAGGTAGCACAGATACGCAGTATTTT.

J is TRBJ2-3 and V is TRBV7-3, with a tentative D call TRBD2 (6 bases). The CDR3 length is 13 residues. The germline V gene encodes CDR1 SGHTA and CDR2 FQGTGA. Trimming cost V 1 base and J 5 bases, with 7 bases left between them. The CDR3 DNA reads TGTGCCAGCAGCTTAATCGGGGGAGATACGCAGTATTTT. It translates to CASSLIGGDTQYF.

The rearrangement uses TRBV9 and TRBJ2-7, with unresolved D. V was shortened by 0 bases and J by 5 bases, with 12 bases between the two germline ends. CDR1 SGDLS and CDR2 YYNGEE come from the germline V gene. CDR3 length equals 14 residues. As DNA, the CDR3 is TGTGCCAGCAGCGTAGAACCTTCACCGGACGAGCAGTACTTC. This encodes CASSVEPSPDEQYF.

V usage is TRBV6-5 and J usage is TRBJ2-1, with 7 bases that match TRBD2. This CDR3 region has 15 residues. Looked up from germline, CDR1 is MNHEY and CDR2 is SVGAGI. V gave up 2 bases and J gave up 3 bases; unmatched junction bases: 4. The CDR3: CASSYAGARYNEQFF. The DNA for the CDR3 is TGTGCCAGCAGTTACGCGGGAGCCCGCTACAATGAGCAGTTCTTC.

The rearrangement joins TRBV29-1 to TRBJ2-7; a possible D gene is TRBD1 (6 bases). The ends were cut back, 7 bases at V and 0 bases at J, with 13 bases in the middle. CDR1 and CDR2 (germline): SQVTM, ANQGSEA. The CDR3 length is 13 residues. The CDR3 nucleotides are TGCAGCGCTACCGGGACAAACTCCTACGAGCAGTACTTC. It translates to CSATGTNSYEQYF.

The chain combines TRBV27 with TRBJ2-5; D perhaps matches TRBD2 (5 bases). V was trimmed by 5 bases and J by 4 bases, leaving 14 bases between them. The CDR3 length is 14 residues. CDR1 is MNHEY and CDR2 is SMNVEV in the germline V gene (reference sequence). CDR3 amino acids: CASSLDGGGETQYF. DNA for the CDR3: TGTGCCAGCAGTCTTGACGGAGGAGGAGAGACCCAGTACTTC.

The chain has TRBV4-3 and TRBJ1-2, with TRBD1 matching over 8 bases. The V and J ends lost 4 bases and 0 bases, in that order; junction bases with no gene match: 4. Germline V lookup: CDR1 LGHNA, CDR2 YSLEER. This CDR3 is built from 15 residues. CDR3 sequence (DNA): TGCGCCAGCAGCCGAGACAGGGGTACTAACTATGGCTACACCTTC. Amino acid sequence: CASSRDRGTNYGYTF.

The V call is TRBV4-3, the J call TRBJ2-1; possibly TRBD1 or TRBD2 for D (5 bases each). The CDR3 spans 15 residues. The ends were cut back, 0 bases at V and 4 bases at J, with 10 bases in the middle. Germline V CDR1 and CDR2: LGHNA, YSLEER. This CDR3 is CASSQDRGLYNEQFF. The DNA for the CDR3 is TGCGCCAGCAGCCAAGATCGGGGCCTTTACAATGAGCAGTTCTTC.

The rearrangement joins TRBV4-3 to TRBJ2-7; tentatively, D is TRBD1 or TRBD2 (5 bases each). Trimming stripped 1 base from V and 2 bases from J, with 12 bases between. There are 15 residues in the CDR3. In germline, CDR1 is LGHNA, CDR2 YSLEER. CDR3 sequence reads: CASSQGTGGPYEQYF. The DNA of the CDR3 is TGCGCCAGCAGCCAAGGTACAGGAGGCCCCTACGAGCAGTACTTC.